This T cell receptor beta chain was captured in a study of blood T cell repertoires in COVID-19. The method was immunoSEQ multiplex PCR; TCRdb's version includes in-frame clones alone and lacks a portion of them. The sample lists 200,000 to 250,000 clones; 84% were seen once. This clonotype was sampled from a human donor in a cohort sampled during active COVID-19. The sample consisted of peripheral blood.

The CDR3 region has the DNA TGTGCCAGCACCTTCCACGGGGGCACTGAAGCTTTCTTT. It specifies CASTFHGGTEAFF. The chain links TRBV28 to TRBJ1-1; TRBD1 is a possible D gene (5 bases). This CDR3 has 13 amino acids. Germline lookup yields CDR1 MDHEN and CDR2 SYDVKM. V shed 7 bases and J shed 4 bases, with 13 bases lying between them.